This paragraph covers one T cell receptor beta chain sequence. Its specificity is not known. This specimen belongs to a study of memory CD4+ T cells and cytomegalovirus serostatus. Study-wide points: CMV serostatus prediction reached median AUC 0.95, or 0.91 with US-trained model. Suggested: most of the CMV-linked TCR signature lies in CD4+ memory cells.

Profiled with immunoSEQ multiplex PCR; TCRdb holds only in-frame clones, not every one. The sample includes around 57,000 clones, over 70% seen only once; the top ten take roughly 0.48%. The sort gate was single viable CD3+CD4+CD8-CD45RO+ cells for memory CD4+ T cells. Donors' CMV status reflects serum IgG against pp150, pp28, p38, p52. Looked up from germline, CDR1 is SGHTA and CDR2 is FQGNSA. This CDR3 has 12 amino acids. V lost 3 bases, J lost 6 bases, and 7 bases lay in between. Sequenced: memory CD4+ T cells from blood. This chain joins TRBV7-2 and TRBJ2-3; D is unclear. This receptor was taken from an adult in good health and CMV-seronegative. Some clones in this sample may be carry-over from other donors' samples. CDR3 sequence reads: CASSFLRDTQYF. The DNA for the CDR3 is TGTGCCAGCAGCTTCTTACGGGATACGCAGTATTTT.